Below are 27 T cell receptor beta chains sequenced from a single sample in a study of T-cell reconstitution after alpha-beta-depleted transplantation in children. Unique molecular identifiers were incorporated during preparation of the TCRbeta library. TCRdb re-analysed the PCR reads in MiXCR, keeping a single row per CDR3 protein. The data contain about 980,000 distinct CDR3 sequences, roughly 29% of them seen just once; the ten biggest clones take up roughly 28%. Here the sequenced sample was PBMCs, mostly from graft donor cells, taken 360 days after TCRalphabeta/CD19-depleted stem cell transplant. These receptors were obtained from a boy younger than two who had a stem cell transplant for SCID, so the T cells may come from the graft donor.

This clonotype was counted only a few times. This chain joins TRBV5-1 and TRBJ2-3, with 9 bases lining up with TRBD2. J was trimmed by 2 bases and V by 4 bases; bases with no gene match: 8. CDR3 length equals 16 residues. Germline lookup yields CDR1 SGHRS and CDR2 YFSETQ. The CDR3 sequence: CASSRGTSLDTDTQYF. The CDR3 DNA is TGCGCCAGCAGCCGTGGGACTAGCCTGGACACAGATACGCAGTATTTT.

The rearrangement joins TRBV7-3 to TRBJ2-3; 9 bases fit TRBD1. The V segment lost 2 bases and the J segment 4 bases; nucleotides outside the gene matches: 7. CDR3 size: 16 residues. Germline CDR1 is SGHTA and CDR2 is FQGTGA. The CDR3 is CASSLFPGTGPDTQYF. The CDR3 DNA reads as TGTGCCAGCAGCTTATTCCCGGGGACAGGGCCAGATACGCAGTATTTT.

This chain's CDR3 is CSAKRGSPTDTQYF. The CDR3 nucleotides are TGCAGTGCCAAGAGGGGTTCCCCCACAGATACGCAGTATTTT. The chain joins TRBV20-1 to TRBJ2-3; D possibly matches TRBD1 or TRBD2 (5 bases each). Germline V gene sequence: CDR1 DFQATT, CDR2 SNEGSKA (reference sequence). Trimming took off 6 bases at V and 2 bases at J, with 15 bases between the two ends. The CDR3 has 14 residues.

The chain uses TRBV5-1 and TRBJ1-1, with D unresolved. This CDR3 spans 16 amino acids. The V end lost 0 bases, the J end lost 0 bases, and 12 bases lay between the germline ends. In germline, CDR1 is SGHRS, CDR2 YFSETQ. CDR3 sequence reads: CASSLGSGIMNTEAFF. CDR3 nucleotide sequence: TGCGCCAGCAGCTTGGGATCCGGGATCATGAACACTGAAGCTTTCTTT.

The chain links TRBV7-2 to TRBJ1-1, with D maybe TRBD1 (5 bases). Germline CDR1 SGHTA, CDR2 FQGNSA. V gave up 2 bases and J gave up 2 bases, with 9 bases separating them. The CDR3 is 14 residues long. CDR3 in DNA: TGTGCCAGCAGCTTAAATGGGGACAACACTGAAGCTTTCTTT. Its translation is CASSLNGDNTEAFF.

There are many counts of this clonotype. The chain joins TRBV12-5 to TRBJ2-5, with 13 positions matching TRBD2. V dropped 5 bases and J dropped 2; count of bases not matched to a gene: 5. The germline gives CDR1 LGHNT, CDR2 FRNRAP. There are 16 residues in the CDR3. CDR3 protein: CASGLGLAGAQETQYF. The CDR3 region has the DNA TGTGCTAGTGGTCTCGGACTAGCGGGAGCTCAAGAGACCCAGTACTTC.

This clonotype was seen more than once but under ten times. The CDR3 is CASSYRGTSGGLGTGELFF. CDR3 bases: TGTGCCAGCAGTTACCGCGGGACTAGCGGGGGTTTGGGCACCGGGGAGCTGTTTTTT. This chain connects TRBV6-5 to TRBJ2-2, with 14 bases aligning to TRBD2. The CDR3 has 19 residues. Trimming took 2 bases from V and 4 from J; bases not matched to a gene: 9. Germline-derived CDR1 and CDR2 are MNHEY and SVGAGI.

This clonotype was seen a handful of times. This sequence joins TRBV12-3 or TRBV12-4 and TRBJ2-2; D possibly corresponds to TRBD2 (5 bases). This CDR3 region has 14 residues. V was clipped by 7 bases and J by 4 bases, with 13 bases between them. This CDR3 is CASTPGGGTGELFF. The CDR3, as DNA: TGTGCCAGCACCCCCGGAGGTGGCACCGGGGAGCTGTTTTTT.

The genes are TRBV30 and TRBJ1-1, with D uncertain. This CDR3 contains 13 residues. The germline CDR1 and CDR2 sequences are GTSNPN and SVGIG (reference sequence). The V gene lost 2 bases and the J gene lost 5 bases, with 12 bases spanning the gap. The CDR3, as DNA: TGTGCCTGGAGTATAGTCCGAGGGACTGAAGCTTTCTTT. Amino acid sequence: CAWSIVRGTEAFF. Full variable domain (outside the CDR3, taken from reference TRBV30 and TRBJ1-1): SQTIHQWPATLVQPVGSPLSLECTVEGTSNPNLYWYRQAAGRGLQLLFYSVGIGQISSEVPQNLSASRPQDRQFILSSKKLLLSDSGFYLCAWSIVRGTEAFFGQGTRLTVV.

This clonotype has only a few counts. The V call is TRBV29-1, the J call TRBJ2-5; no clear D. CDR3 length: 11 amino acids. Trimming stripped 4 bases from V and 7 bases from J, with 10 bases between. Germline V gene sequence: CDR1 SQVTM, CDR2 ANQGSEA. For the CDR3, the DNA is TGCAGCGTTGCCGTCATGGGGACCCAGTACTTC. Translating it yields CSVAVMGTQYF.

Only a few counts were recorded for this clonotype. The chain has TRBV20-1 and TRBJ1-1; unclear D gene. Trimming took 2 bases from V and 1 from J, leaving 11 bases between them. Germline loops: CDR1 DFQATT, CDR2 SNEGSKA (reference sequence). The CDR3 has 14 amino acids. CDR3 nucleotides: TGCAGTGCTAGAAGTTGGCTTAAGAACACTGAAGCTTTCTTT. This gives the protein CSARSWLKNTEAFF.

The genes are TRBV12-3 or TRBV12-4 and TRBJ1-5; the D is unclear. With 6 bases removed from V and 3 bases from J, the gap between germline ends came to 6 bases. This CDR3 has 12 residues. The CDR3 region has the DNA TGTGCCAGCAGCCGTATCAATCAGCCCCAGCATTTT. Amino acid sequence: CASSRINQPQHF.

The chain links TRBV6-1 to TRBJ1-5; D is ambiguous. Germline V CDR1 and CDR2: MNHNS, SASEGT. Trimming pared 6 bases from V and 0 bases from J, leaving 12 bases between. The CDR3 consists of 15 residues. This chain's CDR3 is CASRQTGNSNQPQHF. CDR3 DNA sequence: TGTGCCAGCAGGCAGACCGGCAATAGCAATCAGCCCCAGCATTTT.

The V and J genes are TRBV5-1 and TRBJ1-2, with D maybe TRBD1 (5 bases). Per the germline V gene, CDR1 is SGHRS and CDR2 is YFSETQ. With 3 bases removed from V and 6 bases from J, the gap between germline ends came to 18 bases. CDR3 length: 15 amino acids. The CDR3 here is CASSSQAGVKDGYTF. CDR3 in DNA: TGCGCCAGCAGCTCGCAAGCGGGGGTGAAGGATGGCTACACCTTC. The entire variable domain, with the rest obtained from reference TRBV5-1 and TRBJ1-2, is as follows: KAGVTQTPRYLIKTRGQQVTLSCSPISGHRSVSWYQQTPGQGLQFLFEYFSETQRNKGNFPGRFSGRQFSNSRSEMNVSTLELGDSALYLCASSSQAGVKDGYTFGSGTRLTVV.

CDR3 sequence: CSGPNPGDPYGYTF. DNA for the CDR3: TGCAGTGGCCCGAACCCGGGCGACCCCTATGGCTACACCTTC. The rearrangement links TRBV20-1 to TRBJ1-2; D is unresolved. Looked up from germline, CDR1 is DFQATT and CDR2 is SNEGSKA (reference sequence). Trimming took 7 bases from V and 4 from J, leaving 19 bases between them. The CDR3 totals 14 residues.

The CDR3: CASSYGTGGPYEQYF. As DNA, the CDR3 is TGTGCCAGCAGTTATGGGACAGGGGGCCCCTACGAGCAGTACTTC. The chain links TRBV28 to TRBJ2-7; the match to TRBD1 covers 12 bases. From germline, CDR1 is MDHEN and CDR2 SYDVKM. V was pared by 4 bases and J by 2 bases, with 3 bases of the junction left unmatched. This CDR3 contains 15 residues.

This chain joins TRBV24-1 and TRBJ2-5, with 14 bases identical to TRBD2. Germline V gene data show CDR1 as KGHDR and CDR2 as SFDVKD. With V trimmed by 3 bases and J by 4 bases, 3 bases remained unmatched. CDR3 size: 16 residues. For the CDR3, the DNA is TGTGCCACCAGTGATGGTGGACTAGCGGGAGGAGAGACCCAGTACTTC. It encodes CATSDGGLAGGETQYF.

This clonotype has more than one count but fewer than ten. The V gene is TRBV29-1, the J gene TRBJ2-2; D uncertain. Trimming removed 0 bases at V and 6 bases at J, with 8 bases between. The CDR3 totals 13 residues. CDR1 and CDR2 (germline): SQVTM, ANQGSEA. In DNA form, the CDR3 reads TGCAGCGTTGAAGATCCGAGGCCCGGGGAGCTGTTTTTT. This gives the protein CSVEDPRPGELFF.

V usage is TRBV5-1 and J usage is TRBJ2-7; D is uncertain. Germline CDR1 is SGHRS and CDR2 is YFSETQ. The CDR3 spans 12 residues. V lost 8 bases and J 5 bases, leaving 14 bases between the germline ends. CDR3 loop: CASSFGANEQYF. In DNA, the CDR3 is TGCGCCAGTTCTTTCGGCGCGAACGAGCAGTACTTC.

The V gene is TRBV3-1, the J gene TRBJ2-1; 7 nucleotides line up with TRBD2. This CDR3 has 15 amino acids. J was trimmed by 5 bases and V by 4 bases; bases with no gene match: 8. Germline values: CDR1 LGHDT, CDR2 YNNKEL (reference sequence). The CDR3 region has the DNA TGTGCCAGCAGCCCCCACGGCGGGGGTAACAATGAGCAGTTCTTC. Its protein product is CASSPHGGGNNEQFF.

The J gene is TRBJ2-3, the V gene TRBV7-2; D gene ambiguous. Per the germline V gene, CDR1 is SGHTA and CDR2 is FQGNSA. The CDR3 has 13 amino acids. Deletions cut 4 bases from V and 4 bases from J, with 9 bases between. As DNA, the CDR3 is TGTGCCAGCAGCTCTCGGGTAGCAGATACGCAGTATTTT. Its protein product is CASSSRVADTQYF.

There are a few counts of this clonotype. The chain combines TRBV20-1 with TRBJ2-1, with TRBD2 matching over 8 bases. From germline, CDR1 is DFQATT and CDR2 SNEGSKA (reference sequence). Losses at the gene ends were 6 bases for V and 3 bases for J; bases not matched to a gene: 4. The CDR3 runs 13 residues. CDR3 in DNA: TGCAGTGCCGGGGGGGCAGGCTACAATGAGCAGTTCTTC. It encodes CSAGGAGYNEQFF.

This clonotype was picked up a small number of times. The J gene is TRBJ1-1, the V gene TRBV12-3 or TRBV12-4; perhaps TRBD1 as D (5 bases). The length of the CDR3 is 12 residues. V lost 5 bases and J lost 5, with 9 bases in between. The CDR3 loop reads CASSGTLTEAFF. The CDR3 DNA sequence: TGTGCCAGCAGTGGGACGTTAACTGAAGCTTTCTTT.

This clonotype has a count of ten or more. The rearrangement uses TRBV10-3 and TRBJ2-3; 7 positions match TRBD2. The length of the CDR3 is 14 residues. From germline, CDR1 is ENHRY and CDR2 SYGVKD. V was pared by 7 bases and J by 0 bases, with 4 bases of the junction left unmatched. The CDR3 nucleotides are TGTGCCATCAAAGCGGGGATCAGCACAGATACGCAGTATTTT. It yields the protein CAIKAGISTDTQYF.

The V gene is TRBV20-1, the J gene TRBJ2-1, with 9 bases that match TRBD2. The CDR3 is 13 amino acids. Germline V CDR1 and CDR2: DFQATT, SNEGSKA (reference sequence). The junction had 10 bases not matched to a gene; V was cut back by 8 bases and J by 8 bases. The CDR3 nucleotides are TGCAGTTGCGTTAGCGGGGGCCCTCATGAGCAGTTCTTC. Amino acids: CSCVSGGPHEQFF.

The CDR3 sequence: CASSPMGLAGDEQYF. The CDR3 DNA follows: TGTGCCAGCAGCCCCATGGGACTAGCGGGGGATGAGCAGTACTTC. The J gene is TRBJ2-7, the V gene TRBV28; 14 bases agree with TRBD2. The junction had 8 bases not matched to a gene; V was cut back by 6 bases and J by 7 bases. The CDR3 extends over 15 amino acids. Per the germline V gene, CDR1 is MDHEN and CDR2 is SYDVKM.

The chain has TRBV28 and TRBJ2-5; D may correspond to TRBD1 or TRBD2 (7 bases each). V was pared by 6 bases and J by 5 bases, with 22 bases between. Per the germline V gene, CDR1 is MDHEN and CDR2 is SYDVKM. The CDR3 is made up of 16 amino acids. The CDR3 sequence is CASSPLRGEGLETQYF. The CDR3 DNA reads TGTGCCAGCAGCCCCCTCAGGGGGGAGGGTTTGGAGACCCAGTACTTC. Full variable domain (missing parts from reference TRBV28 and TRBJ2-5): DVKVTQSSRYLVKRTGEKVFLECVQDMDHENMFWYRQDPGLGLRLIYFSYDVKMKEKGDIPEGYSVSREKKERFSLILESASTNQTSMYLCASSPLRGEGLETQYFGPGTRLLVL.